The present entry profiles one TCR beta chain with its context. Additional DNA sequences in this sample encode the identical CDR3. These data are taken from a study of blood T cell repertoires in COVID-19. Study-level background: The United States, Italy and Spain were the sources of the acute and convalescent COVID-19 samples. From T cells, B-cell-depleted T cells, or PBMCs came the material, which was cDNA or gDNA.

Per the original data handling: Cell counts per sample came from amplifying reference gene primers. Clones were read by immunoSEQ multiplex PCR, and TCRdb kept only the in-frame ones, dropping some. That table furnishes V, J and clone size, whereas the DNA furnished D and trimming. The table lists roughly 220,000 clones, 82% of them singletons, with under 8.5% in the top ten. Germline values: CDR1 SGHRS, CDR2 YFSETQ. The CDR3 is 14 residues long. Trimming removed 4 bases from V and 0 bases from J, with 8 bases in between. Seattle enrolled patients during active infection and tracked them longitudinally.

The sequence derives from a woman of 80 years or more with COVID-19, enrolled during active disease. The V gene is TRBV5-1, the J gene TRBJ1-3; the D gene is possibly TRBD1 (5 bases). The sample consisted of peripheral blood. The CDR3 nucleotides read TGCGCCAGCAGCACCGACAGCTCTGGAAACACCATATATTTT. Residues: CASSTDSSGNTIYF.